What follows are 4 T cell receptor beta chains derived from one specimen sequenced in a study of cytomegalovirus exposure and HLA in healthy donors (dated by TCRdb to about 2017). The library relied on the immunoSEQ multiplex PCR assay. For the multiplex PCR, a mixture combining 60 forward primers for TCR Vbeta segments and 13 reverse primers for TCR Jbeta segments was used. TCRdb took this table from immuneACCESS and kept in-frame rearrangements with V and J called. Such tables lack part of the clones; where checked against another copy, unresolved V genes explain under half of the gap, and the rest is unexplained. The sample profile shows 250,000 to 350,000 clones; 80% of them were found once. The ten largest clones represent about 0.3% of the sample. The sample taken for sequencing was PBMCs. The receptors come from a girl aged 2 to 9 in good health and CMV-seronegative.

The chain has TRBV28 and TRBJ1-1; 7 bases are a match to TRBD1. The CDR3 runs to 17 residues. From germline, CDR1 is MDHEN and CDR2 SYDVKM. With 5 bases clipped from V and 1 base from J, the junction kept 13 bases outside the gene matches. CDR3 loop: CASSAQGQNRRNTEAFF. The CDR3 DNA reads TGTGCCAGCAGTGCCCAGGGACAGAATCGGCGGAACACTGAAGCTTTCTTT. The full variable domain, with the rest looked up from reference TRBV28 and TRBJ1-1, is DVKVTQSSRYLVKRTGEKVFLECVQDMDHENMFWYRQDPGLGLRLIYFSYDVKMKEKGDIPEGYSVSREKKERFSLILESASTNQTSMYLCASSAQGQNRRNTEAFFGQGTRLTVV.

The chain joins TRBV9 to TRBJ2-5; D uncertain. The V and J ends lost 0 bases and 5 bases respectively, with 5 bases between them. Looked up from germline, CDR1 is SGDLS and CDR2 is YYNGEE. This CDR3 is 12 amino acids long. The CDR3, as DNA: TGTGCCAGCAGCGTAGACGCGGAGACCCAGTACTTC. Amino acids: CASSVDAETQYF.

This chain links TRBV29-1 with TRBJ2-1, with D possibly TRBD2 on 5 matching bases. The CDR3 runs to 13 residues. Germline V gene data show CDR1 as SQVTM and CDR2 as ANQGSEA. V was cut by 2 bases and J by 8 bases, with 13 bases left in between. The CDR3 sequence: CSVEFTARDEQFF. The DNA of the CDR3 is TGCAGCGTTGAATTTACGGCGCGGGATGAGCAGTTCTTC.

This clone was counted a single time. The V gene is TRBV28, the J gene TRBJ2-7, with 9 bases lining up with TRBD2. The V and J ends lost 2 bases and 7 bases, in that order; junction bases with no gene match: 6. The CDR3 runs to 14 residues. Germline assignment: CDR1 MDHEN and CDR2 SYDVKM. The CDR3, as DNA: TGTGCCAGCAGTTTAGTAGCGGGAGTGGTGGAGCAGTACTTC. Residues: CASSLVAGVVEQYF.